This T cell receptor beta chain is drawn from a study of blood T cells in healthy people across ages. The CDR3 has 16 amino acids. The V end was cut by 0 bases, the J end by 0 bases, with 9 bases between. The germline V gene encodes CDR1 SQVTM and CDR2 ANQGSEA. A second roughly 6 to 11 cycle PCR used barcoded and J-beta primers. TCRdb recomputed calls from the 5' RACE reads with MiXCR, one row per CDR3 protein. In the table there are more than 500,000 distinct CDR3 sequences, roughly a quarter of which are singletons. In addition, the sample was reused for a study of T cells of mothers and their children.

This sequence originates from a boy between 2 and 10 years old in good health. What was sequenced was blood. The chain joins TRBV29-1 to TRBJ2-6, with D unclear. CDR3 sequence: CSVEDSKDSGANVLTF. CDR3 bases: TGCAGCGTTGAAGACAGCAAGGACTCTGGGGCCAACGTCCTGACTTTC.